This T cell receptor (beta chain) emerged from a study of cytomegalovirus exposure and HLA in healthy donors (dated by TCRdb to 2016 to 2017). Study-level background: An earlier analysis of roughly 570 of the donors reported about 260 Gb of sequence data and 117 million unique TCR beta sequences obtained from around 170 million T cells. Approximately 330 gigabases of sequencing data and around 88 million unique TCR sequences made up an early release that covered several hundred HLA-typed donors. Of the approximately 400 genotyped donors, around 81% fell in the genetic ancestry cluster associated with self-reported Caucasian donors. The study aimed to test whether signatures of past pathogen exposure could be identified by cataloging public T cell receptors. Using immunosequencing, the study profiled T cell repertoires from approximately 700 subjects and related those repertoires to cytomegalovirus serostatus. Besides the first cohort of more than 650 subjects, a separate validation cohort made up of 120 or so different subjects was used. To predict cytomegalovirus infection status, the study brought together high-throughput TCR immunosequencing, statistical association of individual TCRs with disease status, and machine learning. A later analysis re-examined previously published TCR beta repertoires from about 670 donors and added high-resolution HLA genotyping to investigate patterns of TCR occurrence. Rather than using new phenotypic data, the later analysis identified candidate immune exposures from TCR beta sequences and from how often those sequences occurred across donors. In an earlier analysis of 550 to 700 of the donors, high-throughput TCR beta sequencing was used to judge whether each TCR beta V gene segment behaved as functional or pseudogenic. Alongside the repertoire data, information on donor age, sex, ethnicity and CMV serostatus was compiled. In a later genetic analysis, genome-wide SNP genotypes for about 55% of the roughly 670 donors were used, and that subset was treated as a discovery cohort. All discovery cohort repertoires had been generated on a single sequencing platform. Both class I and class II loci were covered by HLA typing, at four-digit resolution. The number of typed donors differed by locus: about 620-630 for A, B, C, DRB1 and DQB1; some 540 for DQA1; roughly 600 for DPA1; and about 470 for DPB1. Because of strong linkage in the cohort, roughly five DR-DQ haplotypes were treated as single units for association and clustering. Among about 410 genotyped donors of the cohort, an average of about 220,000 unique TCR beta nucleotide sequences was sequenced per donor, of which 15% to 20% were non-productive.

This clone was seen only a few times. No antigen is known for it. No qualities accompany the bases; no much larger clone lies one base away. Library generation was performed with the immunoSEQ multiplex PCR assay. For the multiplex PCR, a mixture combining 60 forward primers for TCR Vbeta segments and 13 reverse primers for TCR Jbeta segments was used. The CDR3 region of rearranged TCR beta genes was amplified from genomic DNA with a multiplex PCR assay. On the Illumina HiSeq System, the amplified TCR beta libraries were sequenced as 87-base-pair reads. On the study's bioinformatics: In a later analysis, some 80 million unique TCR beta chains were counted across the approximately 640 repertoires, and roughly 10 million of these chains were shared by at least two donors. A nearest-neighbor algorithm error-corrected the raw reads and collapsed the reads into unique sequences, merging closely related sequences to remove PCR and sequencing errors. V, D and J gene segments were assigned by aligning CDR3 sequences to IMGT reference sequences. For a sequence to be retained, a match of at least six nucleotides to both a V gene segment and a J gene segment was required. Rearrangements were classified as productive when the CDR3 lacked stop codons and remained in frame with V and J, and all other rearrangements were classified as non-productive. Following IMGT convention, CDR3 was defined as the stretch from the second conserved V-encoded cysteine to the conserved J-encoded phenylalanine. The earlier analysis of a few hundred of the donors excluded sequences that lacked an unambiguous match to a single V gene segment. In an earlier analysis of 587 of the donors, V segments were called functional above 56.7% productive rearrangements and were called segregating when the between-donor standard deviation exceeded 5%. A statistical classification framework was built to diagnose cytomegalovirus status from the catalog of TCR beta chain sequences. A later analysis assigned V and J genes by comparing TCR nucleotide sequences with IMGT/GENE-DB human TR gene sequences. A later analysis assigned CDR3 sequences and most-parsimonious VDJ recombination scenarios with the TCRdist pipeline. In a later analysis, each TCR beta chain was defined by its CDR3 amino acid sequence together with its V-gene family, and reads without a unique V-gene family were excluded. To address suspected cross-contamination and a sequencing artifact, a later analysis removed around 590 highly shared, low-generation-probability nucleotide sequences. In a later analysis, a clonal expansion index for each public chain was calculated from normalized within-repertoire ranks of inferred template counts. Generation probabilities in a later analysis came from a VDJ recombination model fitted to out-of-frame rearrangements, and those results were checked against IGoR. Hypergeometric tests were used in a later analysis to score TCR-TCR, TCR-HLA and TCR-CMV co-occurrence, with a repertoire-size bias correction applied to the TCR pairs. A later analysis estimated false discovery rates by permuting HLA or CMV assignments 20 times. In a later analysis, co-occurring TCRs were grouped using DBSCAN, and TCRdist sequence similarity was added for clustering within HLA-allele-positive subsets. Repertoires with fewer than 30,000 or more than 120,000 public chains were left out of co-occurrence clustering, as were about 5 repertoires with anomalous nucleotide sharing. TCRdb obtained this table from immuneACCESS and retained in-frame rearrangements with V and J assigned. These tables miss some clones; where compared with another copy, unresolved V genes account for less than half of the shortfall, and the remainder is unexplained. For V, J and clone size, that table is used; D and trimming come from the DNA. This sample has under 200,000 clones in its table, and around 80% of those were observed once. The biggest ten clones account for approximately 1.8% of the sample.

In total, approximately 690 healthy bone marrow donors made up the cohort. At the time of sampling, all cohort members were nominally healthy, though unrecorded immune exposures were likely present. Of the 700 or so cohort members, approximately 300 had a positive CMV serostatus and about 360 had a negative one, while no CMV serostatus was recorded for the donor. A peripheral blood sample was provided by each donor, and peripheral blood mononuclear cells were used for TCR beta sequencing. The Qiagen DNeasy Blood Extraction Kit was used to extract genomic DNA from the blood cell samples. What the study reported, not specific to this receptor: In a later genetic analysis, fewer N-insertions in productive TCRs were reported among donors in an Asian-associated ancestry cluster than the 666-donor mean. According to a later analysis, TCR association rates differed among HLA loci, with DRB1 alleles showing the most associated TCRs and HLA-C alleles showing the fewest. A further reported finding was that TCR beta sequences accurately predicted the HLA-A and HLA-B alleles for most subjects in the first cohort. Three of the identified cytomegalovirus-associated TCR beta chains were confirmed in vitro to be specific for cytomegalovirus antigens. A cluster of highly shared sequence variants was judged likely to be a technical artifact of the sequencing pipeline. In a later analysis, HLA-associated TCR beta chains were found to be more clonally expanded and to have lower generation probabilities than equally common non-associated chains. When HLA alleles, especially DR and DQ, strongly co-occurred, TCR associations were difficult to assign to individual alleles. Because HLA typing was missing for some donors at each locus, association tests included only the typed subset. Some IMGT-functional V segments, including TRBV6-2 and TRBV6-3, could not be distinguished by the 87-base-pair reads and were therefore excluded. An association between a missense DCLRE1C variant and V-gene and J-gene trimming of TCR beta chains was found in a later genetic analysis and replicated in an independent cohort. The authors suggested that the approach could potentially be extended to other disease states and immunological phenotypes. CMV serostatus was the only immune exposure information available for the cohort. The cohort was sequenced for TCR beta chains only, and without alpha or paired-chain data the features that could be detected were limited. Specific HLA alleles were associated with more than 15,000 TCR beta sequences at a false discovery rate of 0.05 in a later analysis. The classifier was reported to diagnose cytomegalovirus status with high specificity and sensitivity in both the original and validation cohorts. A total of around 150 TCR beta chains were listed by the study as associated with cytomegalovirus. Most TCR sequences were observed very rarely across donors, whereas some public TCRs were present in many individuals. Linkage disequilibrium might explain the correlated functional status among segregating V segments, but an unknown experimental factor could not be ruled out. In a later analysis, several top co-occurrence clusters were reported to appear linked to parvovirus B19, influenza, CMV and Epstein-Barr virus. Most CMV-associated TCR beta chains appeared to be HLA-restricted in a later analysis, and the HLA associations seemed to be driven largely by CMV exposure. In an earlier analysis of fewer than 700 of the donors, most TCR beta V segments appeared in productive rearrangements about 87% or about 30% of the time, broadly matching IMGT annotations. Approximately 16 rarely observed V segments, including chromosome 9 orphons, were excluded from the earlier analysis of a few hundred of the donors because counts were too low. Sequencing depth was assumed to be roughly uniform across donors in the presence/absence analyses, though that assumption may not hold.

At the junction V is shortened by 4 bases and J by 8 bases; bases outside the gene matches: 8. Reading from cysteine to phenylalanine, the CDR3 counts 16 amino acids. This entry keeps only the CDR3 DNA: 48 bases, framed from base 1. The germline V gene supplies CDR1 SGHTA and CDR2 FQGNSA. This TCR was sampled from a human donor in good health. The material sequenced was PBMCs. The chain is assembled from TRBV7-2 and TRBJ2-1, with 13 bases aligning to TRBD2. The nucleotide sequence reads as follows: TGTGCCAGCAGCTCAGACGGGACTAGCGGGGTGGATGAGCAGTTCTTC. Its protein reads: CASSSDGTSGVDEQFF.